The present TCR beta chain was sequenced within a study of cytomegalovirus exposure and HLA in healthy donors. Here immunoSEQ multiplex PCR was the method, and the copy in TCRdb shows in-frame clones only, minus some. The table records tens of thousands of clones, around 90% of them present only once. This clone appeared once. Antigen unknown. A roughly 120-subject validation cohort, separate from the approximately 690-subject first cohort, supplied the donors. Whole-study results and caveats: Cytomegalovirus association was listed for about 160 TCR beta chains. Rarity characterized most TCR sequences, yet some public TCRs appeared in many donors. A few CMV-associated chains were confirmed in vitro to be specific for CMV antigens.

The clonotype was recovered from a man aged 18 to 29 in good health and CMV-seronegative. The sequencing sample was made of PBMCs.

CDR3 sequence: CASRAGGLAGRETQYF. The CDR3 nucleotides are TGTGCCAGCAGGGCGGGAGGACTAGCGGGACGGGAGACCCAGTACTTC. This chain joins TRBV27 and TRBJ2-5; 12 bases line up with TRBD2. J was trimmed by 5 bases and V by 6 bases; bases with no gene match: 10. This CDR3 is 16 amino acids long. Germline lookup yields CDR1 MNHEY and CDR2 SMNVEV (reference sequence).